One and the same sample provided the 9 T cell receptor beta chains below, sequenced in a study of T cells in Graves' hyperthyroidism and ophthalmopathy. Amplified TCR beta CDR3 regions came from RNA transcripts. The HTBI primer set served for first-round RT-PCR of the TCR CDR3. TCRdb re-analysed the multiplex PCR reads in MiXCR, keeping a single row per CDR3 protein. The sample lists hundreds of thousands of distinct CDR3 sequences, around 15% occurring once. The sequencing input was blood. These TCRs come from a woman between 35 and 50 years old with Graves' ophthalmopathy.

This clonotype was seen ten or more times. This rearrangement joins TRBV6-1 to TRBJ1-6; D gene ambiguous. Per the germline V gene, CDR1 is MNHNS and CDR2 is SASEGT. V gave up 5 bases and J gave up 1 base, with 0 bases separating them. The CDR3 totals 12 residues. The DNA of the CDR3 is TGTGCCAGCAGTTCCTATAATTCACCCCTCCACTTT. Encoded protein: CASSSYNSPLHF.

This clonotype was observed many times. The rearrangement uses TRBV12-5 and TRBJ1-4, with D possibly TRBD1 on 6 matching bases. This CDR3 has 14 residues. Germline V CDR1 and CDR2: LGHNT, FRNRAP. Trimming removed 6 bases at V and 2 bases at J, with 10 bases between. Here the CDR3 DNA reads TGTGCTAGTGGGAGGGACAAGACTAATGAAAAACTGTTTTTT. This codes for CASGRDKTNEKLFF.

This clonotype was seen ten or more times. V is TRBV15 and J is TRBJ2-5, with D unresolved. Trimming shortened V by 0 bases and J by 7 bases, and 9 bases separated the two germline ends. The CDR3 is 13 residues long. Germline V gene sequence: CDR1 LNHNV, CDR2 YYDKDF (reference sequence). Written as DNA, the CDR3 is TGTGCCACCAGCAGAGATGCCCTGCCGACCCAGTACTTC. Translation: CATSRDALPTQYF.

The CDR3 coding sequence is TGTGCCAGCTCACCAAAGACAGGGGGCATGACCGGGGAGCTGTTTTTT. It specifies CASSPKTGGMTGELFF. The gene calls are TRBV18 and TRBJ2-2; 10 nucleotides match TRBD1. The germline V gene encodes CDR1 KGHSH and CDR2 LQKENI. The CDR3 is made up of 16 amino acids. The ends lost 2 bases at V and 5 bases at J; junction bases unmatched: 5.

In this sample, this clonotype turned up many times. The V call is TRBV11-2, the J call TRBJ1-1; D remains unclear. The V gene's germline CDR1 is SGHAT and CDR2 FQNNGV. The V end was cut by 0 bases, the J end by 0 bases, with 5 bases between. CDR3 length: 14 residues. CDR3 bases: TGTGCCAGCAGCTTAGATCGGGTGAACACTGAAGCTTTCTTT. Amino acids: CASSLDRVNTEAFF.

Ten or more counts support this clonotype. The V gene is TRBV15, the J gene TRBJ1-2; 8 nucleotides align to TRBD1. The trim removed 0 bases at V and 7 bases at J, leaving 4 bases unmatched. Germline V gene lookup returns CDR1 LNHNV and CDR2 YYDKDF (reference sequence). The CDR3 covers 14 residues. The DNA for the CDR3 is TGTGCCACCAGCAGAGATACGGGGACAGGTGGCTACACCTTC. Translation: CATSRDTGTGGYTF.

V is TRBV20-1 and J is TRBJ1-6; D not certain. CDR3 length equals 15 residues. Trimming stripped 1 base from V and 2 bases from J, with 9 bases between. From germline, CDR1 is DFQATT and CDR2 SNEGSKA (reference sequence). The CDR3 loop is CSARVAGTYNSPLHF. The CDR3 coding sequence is TGCAGTGCTAGAGTAGCGGGGACCTATAATTCACCCCTCCACTTT.

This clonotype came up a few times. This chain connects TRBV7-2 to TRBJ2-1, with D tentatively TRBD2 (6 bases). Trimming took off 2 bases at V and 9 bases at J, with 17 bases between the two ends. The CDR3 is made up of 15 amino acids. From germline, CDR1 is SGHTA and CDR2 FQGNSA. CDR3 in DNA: TGTGCCAGCAGCTTAAGGGACTCTTATACGGGTGAGCAGTTCTTC. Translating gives CASSLRDSYTGEQFF.

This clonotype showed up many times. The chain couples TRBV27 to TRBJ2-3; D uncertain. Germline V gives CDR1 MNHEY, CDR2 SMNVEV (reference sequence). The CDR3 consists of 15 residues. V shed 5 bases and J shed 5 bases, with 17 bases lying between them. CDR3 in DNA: TGTGCCAGCAGTGGAAGCGTATTCGTCGGAGATACGCAGTATTTT. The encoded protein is CASSGSVFVGDTQYF.